This TCR beta chain was identified during a study of cytomegalovirus exposure and HLA in healthy donors. The CDR3 consists of 15 residues. Per germline, CDR1 SGHTA and CDR2 FQGNSA. V lost 5 bases, J lost 7 bases, and 10 bases stayed unmatched. It was with 60 Vbeta and 13 Jbeta primers that the PCR ran. Profiling relied on immunoSEQ multiplex PCR, and the TCRdb table lists in-frame clones only, not all of them. The table has about 97,000 clones, around 80% seen once. Donors likely had unrecorded immune exposures despite being nominally healthy when sampled. This sequence joins TRBV7-2 and TRBJ1-2; 10 bases line up with TRBD1. The sequenced material came from PBMCs. This TCR was sampled from a male donor in good health and CMV-seropositive. CDR3 bases: TGTGCCAGCAGCCTGATCGGGACAGGGGCGGGTGGCTACACCTTC. Translating it yields CASSLIGTGAGGYTF.